The 32 T cell receptor beta chains below were found in one sample sequenced in a study of blood T cell repertoires in COVID-19. Sequencing was performed with immunoSEQ multiplex PCR; in TCRdb, only in-frame clones are kept and a portion is missing. This sample yields about 98,000 clones, of which roughly nine tenths are seen a single time; under 13% belongs to the top ten. Material: peripheral blood. All receptors derive from a man over 45 with acute or convalescent COVID-19.

This clone has a handful of counts. This chain links TRBV5-1 with TRBJ2-2, with 10 nucleotides matching TRBD2. The V gene's germline CDR1 is SGHRS and CDR2 YFSETQ. Trimming took 0 bases from V and 7 from J; bases not matched to a gene: 9. The CDR3 length is 17 residues. Here the CDR3 DNA reads TGCGCCAGCAGCTTGGGGCCAGCGGGAGGGCCAGGCGGGGAGCTGTTTTTT. This gives the protein CASSLGPAGGPGGELFF.

CDR3 sequence reads: CASSLRASGRSNEQFF. The CDR3 DNA is TGTGCCAGCAGCTTGAGGGCCAGCGGGAGAAGCAATGAGCAGTTCTTC. The chain joins TRBV5-6 to TRBJ2-1, with TRBD2 matching over 8 bases. The CDR3 consists of 16 residues. Trimming took 1 base from V and 6 from J; bases not matched to a gene: 9. Germline loops: CDR1 SGHDT, CDR2 YYEEEE. The entire variable domain, with the rest obtained from reference TRBV5-6 and TRBJ2-1, is as follows: DAGVTQSPTHLIKTRGQQVTLRCSPKSGHDTVSWYQQALGQGPQFIFQYYEEEERQRGNFPDRFSGHQFPNYSSELNVNALLLGDSALYLCASSLRASGRSNEQFFGPGTRLTVL.

The rearrangement links TRBV14 to TRBJ1-2; D ambiguous. Germline CDR1 and CDR2: SGHDN and FVKESK. Deletions cut 4 bases from V and 1 base from J, with 22 bases between. The CDR3 is 18 residues long. The CDR3 DNA reads as TGTGCCAGCAGCCCCTTGGTCCGGGTCCGAGGGCTTAACTATGGCTACACCTTC. Amino acids: CASSPLVRVRGLNYGYTF.

V gene TRBV5-1 combines with J gene TRBJ1-1, with D hard to call. The length of the CDR3 is 16 residues. Germline values: CDR1 SGHRS, CDR2 YFSETQ. The V and J ends lost 0 bases and 6 bases respectively, with 18 bases between them. CDR3 region: CASSLGGGGLGAEAFF. CDR3 in DNA: TGCGCCAGCAGCTTGGGGGGAGGAGGGCTGGGCGCTGAAGCTTTCTTT.

The chain recombines TRBV4-2 with TRBJ2-3; D is perhaps TRBD2 (6 bases). The V end lost 6 bases, the J end lost 0 bases, and 10 bases lay between the germline ends. The CDR3 sequence is 14 residues long. In germline, CDR1 is LGHNA, CDR2 YNFKEQ. CDR3 in DNA: TGTGCCAGCAGGGTAGCGGCTAGCACAGATACGCAGTATTTT. Translating gives CASRVAASTDTQYF.

The V and J genes are TRBV30 and TRBJ1-5, with a weak D call TRBD1 (6 bases). CDR3 length: 16 residues. Germline lookup yields CDR1 GTSNPN and CDR2 SVGIG (reference sequence). V lost 2 bases, J lost 1 base, and 15 bases lay in between. The CDR3 protein is CAWSFGTSGSNQPQHF. The CDR3, as DNA: TGTGCCTGGAGTTTTGGGACATCGGGAAGCAATCAGCCCCAGCATTTT.

This sequence joins TRBV19 and TRBJ1-5; a possible D gene is TRBD1 (6 bases). From germline, CDR1 is LNHDA and CDR2 SQIVND (reference sequence). Trimming left V 2 bases short and J 5 bases short, with 16 bases between. The CDR3 is 16 residues long. CDR3: CASSIYDTGIHQPQHF. The CDR3 DNA reads as TGTGCCAGTAGTATATACGACACAGGGATCCATCAGCCCCAGCATTTT.

The chain employs TRBV18 and TRBJ2-2, with 7 bases identical to TRBD1. V was clipped by 2 bases and J by 6 bases; unmatched bases: 3. CDR3 length: 14 residues. Germline V gives CDR1 KGHSH, CDR2 LQKENI. The CDR3 sequence is CASSPGQDPGELFF. DNA for the CDR3: TGTGCCAGCTCACCAGGACAGGACCCCGGGGAGCTGTTTTTT.

The V gene is TRBV19, the J gene TRBJ2-1; D might be TRBD1 (6 bases). V lost 9 bases and J lost 3, with 18 bases in between. CDR1 LNHDA and CDR2 SQIVND come from the germline V gene (reference sequence). The CDR3 spans 15 residues. CDR3 loop: CASNKRAGVYNEQFF. The CDR3, as DNA: TGTGCCAGCAACAAGAGGGCAGGGGTCTACAATGAGCAGTTCTTC. Variable domain in full (rest from reference TRBV19 and TRBJ2-1): DGGITQSPKYLFRKEGQNVTLSCEQNLNHDAMYWYRQDPGQGLRLIYYSQIVNDFQKGDIAEGYSVSREKKESFPLTVTSAQKNPTAFYLCASNKRAGVYNEQFFGPGTRLTVL.

The genes are TRBV25-1 and TRBJ2-5, with 13 bases identical to TRBD2. Germline lookup yields CDR1 MGHDK and CDR2 SYGVNS. CDR3 length: 14 amino acids. V lost 6 bases, J lost 6 bases, and 4 bases stayed unmatched. This CDR3 is CASRGTSGKKTQYF. CDR3 coding DNA: TGTGCCAGCAGAGGGACTAGCGGGAAGAAGACCCAGTACTTC.

The chain carries TRBV5-4 and TRBJ2-7, with D perhaps matching TRBD2 (6 bases). This CDR3 is built from 14 residues. Trimming left V 3 bases short and J 0 bases short, with 10 bases between. Per the germline V gene, CDR1 is SGHNT and CDR2 is YYREEE (reference sequence). The CDR3, as DNA: TGTGCCAGCAGCTCGGAGGGCACCTCCTACGAGCAGTACTTC. It specifies CASSSEGTSYEQYF.

This sequence joins TRBV5-1 and TRBJ2-2, with TRBD2 matching over 7 bases. The CDR3 runs 15 residues. Germline trimming cut 0 bases from V and 5 bases from J; bases unmatched to any gene: 4. The germline CDR1 and CDR2 sequences are SGHRS and YFSETQ. The CDR3 DNA is TGCGCCAGCAGCTTGGCGGCGGGAGTGACCGGGGAGCTGTTTTTT. This gives the protein CASSLAAGVTGELFF.

This sequence joins TRBV24-1 and TRBJ2-4, with a possible D match to TRBD2 (6 bases). Germline-derived CDR1 and CDR2 are KGHDR and SFDVKD. The CDR3 spans 11 residues. V lost 9 bases, J lost 6 bases, and 8 bases lay in between. The CDR3 nucleotides read TGTGCCACCCGAGCGGGAAACATTCAGTACTTC. Translated, it gives CATRAGNIQYF.

The rearrangement links TRBV6-7 to TRBJ1-1, with unresolved D. TRBV6-7 is assigned to the ORF class and has an uncertain function. V was cut by 5 bases and J by 6 bases, with 19 bases left in between. CDR3 length: 15 amino acids. CDR3 coding DNA: TGTGCCAGCAGTGACGGGAGTGATGAGGGATCTGAAGCTTTCTTT. Its protein is CASSDGSDEGSEAFF.

The chain is built from TRBV27 and TRBJ2-2; D might be TRBD1 (6 bases). CDR3 length: 17 amino acids. Per the germline V gene, CDR1 is MNHEY and CDR2 is SMNVEV (reference sequence). V dropped 4 bases and J dropped 1 base, with 16 bases sitting between them. CDR3 nucleotide sequence: TGTGCCAGCAGTTCTTTTACAGGGTCTTGGAACACCGGGGAGCTGTTTTTT. Encoded protein: CASSSFTGSWNTGELFF.

The J gene is TRBJ2-2, the V gene TRBV5-8; the D gene is possibly TRBD2 (6 bases). Germline values: CDR1 SGHTS, CDR2 YDEGEE. Trimming removed 5 bases from V and 1 base from J, with 12 bases in between. The CDR3 contains 15 residues. The CDR3 DNA follows: TGTGCCAGCAGGTTCCACGGGGGGAACACCGGGGAGCTGTTTTTT. This codes for CASRFHGGNTGELFF. Filled out from reference TRBV5-8 and TRBJ2-2, the complete variable domain reads EAGVTQSPTHLIKTRGQQATLRCSPISGHTSVYWYQQALGLGLQFLLWYDEGEERNRGNFPPRFSGRQFPNYSSELNVNALELEDSALYLCASRFHGGNTGELFFGEGSRLTVL.

This sequence joins TRBV9 and TRBJ1-1; D is unresolved. The V end was cut by 0 bases, the J end by 1 base, with 7 bases between. Germline V CDR1 and CDR2: SGDLS, YYNGEE. The CDR3 is 14 residues long. In DNA, the CDR3 is TGTGCCAGCAGCGTAGTGGCTCAGAACACTGAAGCTTTCTTT. It yields the protein CASSVVAQNTEAFF.

V and J are TRBV24-1 and TRBJ2-3, with 7 bases aligning to TRBD1. This CDR3 is 16 amino acids long. Losses at the gene ends were 1 base for V and 7 bases for J; bases not matched to a gene: 10. Per germline, CDR1 KGHDR and CDR2 SFDVKD. CDR3 sequence: CATSDFLRGSGNTQYF. DNA of the CDR3: TGTGCCACCAGTGATTTCCTCAGGGGGTCGGGAAATACGCAGTATTTT.

The chain uses TRBV7-8 and TRBJ1-3; D uncertain. V lost 5 bases to trimming and J lost 2 bases, with 10 bases between them. CDR1 is SGHVS and CDR2 is FQNEAQ in the germline V gene. This CDR3 has 14 residues. DNA of the CDR3: TGTGCCAGCAGCCTATCCGACACTGGAAACACCATATATTTT. It yields the protein CASSLSDTGNTIYF.

A few counts support this clone. The chain combines TRBV12-3 or TRBV12-4 with TRBJ1-6; 7 bases line up with TRBD1. This CDR3 is built from 13 residues. The ends lost 6 bases at V and 10 bases at J; junction bases unmatched: 6. The CDR3 DNA follows: TGTGCCAGCAGCCGCCGACAGGGATCACCCCTCCACTTT. Translating it yields CASSRRQGSPLHF.

CDR3 coding DNA: TGTGCCAGCAGTTTAGTGGCGGGGTCAAACCTCGGCGGGCGGCAGTTCTTC. Its translation: CASSLVAGSNLGGRQFF. The chain carries TRBV28 and TRBJ2-1; D may be TRBD2 (6 bases). This CDR3 has 17 residues. V lost 2 bases, J lost 12 bases, and 26 bases lay in between. Germline values: CDR1 MDHEN, CDR2 SYDVKM.

The rearrangement uses TRBV7-6 and TRBJ2-1; TRBD2 aligns across 11 bases. The ends lost 3 bases at V and 0 bases at J; junction bases unmatched: 10. Germline V gene data show CDR1 as SGHVS and CDR2 as FNYEAQ. CDR3 size: 19 residues. CDR3: CASSFLTSGISGSYNEQFF. The DNA for the CDR3 is TGTGCCAGCAGCTTTTTGACTAGCGGGATTAGCGGCTCCTACAATGAGCAGTTCTTC.

V gene TRBV12-3 or TRBV12-4 combines with J gene TRBJ2-3; TRBD1 matches 7 bases. The trim removed 5 bases at V and 3 bases at J, leaving 2 bases unmatched. The CDR3 spans 13 residues. CDR3 DNA: TGTGCCAGCAGTAGACAGGGTACAGATACGCAGTATTTT. Amino acid sequence: CASSRQGTDTQYF.

The chain carries TRBV27 and TRBJ1-2; D is ambiguous. Germline lookup yields CDR1 MNHEY and CDR2 SMNVEV (reference sequence). CDR3 length: 15 amino acids. Trimming took 8 bases from V and 1 from J, leaving 17 bases between them. The CDR3 loop reads CASSSSTRGNYGYTF. The CDR3 nucleotides read TGTGCCAGCTCTTCCTCGACTCGGGGTAACTATGGCTACACCTTC.

The chain is built from TRBV27 and TRBJ1-1; 8 positions match TRBD1. The trim removed 6 bases at V and 5 bases at J, leaving 11 bases unmatched. The CDR3 is made up of 15 amino acids. CDR1 MNHEY and CDR2 SMNVEV come from the germline V gene (reference sequence). This chain's CDR3 is CASRSLTGVGTEAFF. The CDR3 nucleotides read TGTGCCAGCAGGTCCCTGACAGGGGTGGGTACTGAAGCTTTCTTT.

V is TRBV2 and J is TRBJ2-3; maybe TRBD2 (6 bases). The germline V gene has CDR1 SNHLY and CDR2 FYNNEI. CDR3 length: 16 residues. Trimming stripped 3 bases from V and 1 base from J, with 14 bases between. The DNA for the CDR3 is TGTGCCAGCAGTGACCATTTTAGCGGCCGCACAGATACGCAGTATTTT. It translates to CASSDHFSGRTDTQYF.

The genes are TRBV5-6 and TRBJ2-7; the match to TRBD2 covers 7 bases. This CDR3 spans 14 amino acids. CDR1 and CDR2 (germline): SGHDT, YYEEEE. V shed 1 base, J shed 2 bases, and the junction held 3 bases outside the gene matches. For the CDR3, the DNA is TGTGCCAGCAGCTTGACTAGCGTTACCTACGAGCAGTACTTC. Its protein product is CASSLTSVTYEQYF.

This chain connects TRBV30 to TRBJ1-1; no clear D. V lost 0 bases and J lost 6, with 11 bases in between. The CDR3 loop spans 13 amino acids. CDR1 GTSNPN and CDR2 SVGIG come from the germline V gene (reference sequence). The DNA for the CDR3 is TGTGCCTGGAGTGTACTAGGGAGGGCTGAAGCTTTCTTT. Protein sequence: CAWSVLGRAEAFF.

The rearrangement uses TRBV15 and TRBJ2-2, with 13 nucleotides matching TRBD2. There are 17 residues in the CDR3. Germline V lookup: CDR1 LNHNV, CDR2 YYDKDF (reference sequence). With 3 bases clipped from V and 6 bases from J, the junction kept 7 bases outside the gene matches. CDR3 coding DNA: TGTGCCACCAGCAGTTTACTAGCGGGAGGGTTCGCCGGGGAGCTGTTTTTT. It yields the protein CATSSLLAGGFAGELFF.

This chain uses TRBV6-1 with TRBJ2-7; 10 positions agree with TRBD1. Germline V gives CDR1 MNHNS, CDR2 SASEGT. The CDR3 sequence is 15 residues long. J was trimmed by 2 bases and V by 3 bases; bases with no gene match: 4. CDR3 amino acids: CASSEPGTGAYEQYF. CDR3 coding DNA: TGTGCCAGCAGTGAGCCCGGGACAGGGGCCTACGAGCAGTACTTC.

The J gene is TRBJ2-2, the V gene TRBV7-8, with 7 bases lining up with TRBD2. The germline V gene has CDR1 SGHVS and CDR2 FQNEAQ. Germline trimming cut 6 bases from V and 7 bases from J; bases unmatched to any gene: 8. This CDR3 has 14 amino acids. The CDR3 DNA sequence: TGTGCCAGCAGGGGGGAGGGTGCGGTCGGGGAGCTGTTTTTT. This sequence encodes CASRGEGAVGELFF. The variable domain in full, with the rest retrieved from reference TRBV7-8 and TRBJ2-2, is GAGVSQSPRYKVAKRGQDVALRCDPISGHVSLFWYQQALGQGPEFLTYFQNEAQLDKSGLPSDRFFAERPEGSVSTLKIQRTQQEDSAVYLCASRGEGAVGELFFGEGSRLTVL.

The rearrangement uses TRBV6-5 and TRBJ2-5; 14 bases align to TRBD2. CDR1 is MNHEY and CDR2 is SVGAGI in the germline V gene. CDR3 length equals 16 residues. V lost 4 bases, J lost 4 bases, and 5 bases stayed unmatched. The DNA for the CDR3 is TGTGCCAGCAGTTTCGAAGGACTAGCGGGAGGAGAGACCCAGTACTTC. Protein product: CASSFEGLAGGETQYF.